This T cell receptor (beta chain) is drawn from a study of shared clonotypes between healthy human individuals. Across the whole study: Donors, aged 18 to 49, were a couple of women and three men.

Assay used: immunoSEQ multiplex PCR; TCRdb lists only in-frame clones, some missing. The sample yields under 2,000,000 clones, just under 95% seen once. In this sample, this clone turned up once. Positive CCR7 selection of CD45RO-negative cells yielded the naive CD8 cells, and terminally differentiated effector memory CD45RA+ cells were excluded. This CDR3 spans 15 amino acids. CDR1 is SEHNR, CDR2 FQNEAQ, per germline (reference sequence). Trimming left V 6 bases short and J 3 bases short, with 12 bases between. The chain uses TRBV7-9 and TRBJ2-6; D remains ambiguous. The material sequenced was naive CD8+ T cells sorted from blood. This TCR came from a man in his late teens or twenties in good health. As DNA, the CDR3 is TGTGCCAGCAGTCGACTCCCGGATGGGGCCAACGTCCTGACTTTC. Protein product: CASSRLPDGANVLTF.